The rows below give T cell receptor beta chains drawn from one sample of a study of shared clonotypes between healthy human individuals. TCRdb's table, derived via immunoSEQ multiplex PCR, lists solely in-frame clones and lacks some. The sample gives 1.5 million to 2.5 million clones, less than 95% of which show up once; more than 0.9% is in the top ten. Sequencing was performed on naive CD8+ T cells sorted from blood. The source of these receptors is a man younger than 35 in good health. Each CDR3 is given with its conserved first and last residue. The D gene is left open where the match is weak. For some rows the clone size is stated as once, few or many, or as a class when expanded; others skip it.

d_call: -; j_call: TRBJ1-1; clone_size: few; v_call: TRBV12-5; cdr3_nt: TGTGCTAGTGGTTTGGGCACTGAAGCTTTCTTT; cdr3_aa: CASGLGTEAFF
d_call: -; j_call: TRBJ1-2; clone_size: -; v_call: TRBV14; cdr3_nt: TGTGCCAGCAGCCAAGATCGTCGGGGAGGCTACACCTTC; cdr3_aa: CASSQDRRGGYTF
d_call: TRBD1; j_call: TRBJ1-5; clone_size: -; v_call: TRBV12-5; cdr3_nt: TGTGCTAGTGGTTCCACCCCCTTGGACAGGGACGATCAGCCCCAGCATTTT; cdr3_aa: CASGSTPLDRDDQPQHF
d_call: TRBD1; j_call: TRBJ2-3; clone_size: -; v_call: TRBV5-1; cdr3_nt: TGCGCCAGCAGCAGACCGACAGGGGGCGAGACAGATACGCAGTATTTT; cdr3_aa: CASSRPTGGETDTQYF
d_call: TRBD2; j_call: TRBJ2-7; clone_size: -; v_call: TRBV6-6; cdr3_nt: TGTGCCAGCAGTGACCGGGGGGGTAGGTACGAGCAGTACTTC; cdr3_aa: CASSDRGGRYEQYF
d_call: TRBD1; j_call: TRBJ1-1; clone_size: -; v_call: TRBV11-2; cdr3_nt: TGTGCCAGCAGCTTAGAGGGGGACAGGGGAAGTGAAGCTTTCTTT; cdr3_aa: CASSLEGDRGSEAFF
d_call: TRBD1; j_call: TRBJ1-5; clone_size: -; v_call: TRBV27; cdr3_nt: TGTGCCAGCAGTTTATCCGGGACAGGGGGAAATCAGCCCCAGCATTTT; cdr3_aa: CASSLSGTGGNQPQHF
d_call: -; j_call: TRBJ1-1; clone_size: -; v_call: TRBV5-6; cdr3_nt: TGTGCCAGCAGCTACAGCCTAACAGGGACGGGATGGAACACTGAAGCTTTCTTT; cdr3_aa: CASSYSLTGTGWNTEAFF
d_call: -; j_call: TRBJ1-5; clone_size: -; v_call: TRBV19; cdr3_nt: TGTGCCAGTAGTAGGGGGTACGGGGAGAATCAGCCCCAGCATTTT; cdr3_aa: CASSRGYGENQPQHF
d_call: TRBD1; j_call: TRBJ2-7; clone_size: -; v_call: TRBV11-3; cdr3_nt: TGTGCCAGCAGCCCGGGACAGGGGAAGTACGAGCAGTACTTC; cdr3_aa: CASSPGQGKYEQYF
d_call: TRBD2; j_call: TRBJ2-1; clone_size: -; v_call: TRBV6-5; cdr3_nt: TGTGCCAGCAGTTACGGGCTAGCGGGCATTGAGCAGTTCTTC; cdr3_aa: CASSYGLAGIEQFF
d_call: TRBD2; j_call: TRBJ2-5; clone_size: -; v_call: TRBV27; cdr3_nt: TGTGCCAGCAGTCCGGGACTAGCGGGAGATTATCGGACCCAGTACTTC; cdr3_aa: CASSPGLAGDYRTQYF
d_call: TRBD2; j_call: TRBJ2-1; clone_size: -; v_call: TRBV5-1; cdr3_nt: TGCGCCAGCAGCTGGACGCCGGGACTAGAGTACTCAGATGAGCAGTTCTTC; cdr3_aa: CASSWTPGLEYSDEQFF
d_call: TRBD1; j_call: TRBJ2-2; clone_size: -; v_call: TRBV9; cdr3_nt: TGTGCCAGCAGCCTAAGGGACAGCAACACCGGGGAGCTGTTTTTT; cdr3_aa: CASSLRDSNTGELFF
d_call: -; j_call: TRBJ2-7; clone_size: -; v_call: TRBV11-2; cdr3_nt: TGCGCCAGCAGCCAAGATCGAGGGTTCTACGAGCAGTACTTC; cdr3_aa: CASSQDRGFYEQYF
d_call: -; j_call: TRBJ2-7; clone_size: once; v_call: TRBV27; cdr3_nt: TGTGCCAGCAGTTTTGGTGGTCTCTACGAGCAGTACTTC; cdr3_aa: CASSFGGLYEQYF
d_call: -; j_call: TRBJ2-7; clone_size: -; v_call: TRBV5-6; cdr3_nt: TGTGCCAGCAGCTTGGTGGACTTCGCCTACGAGCAGTACTTC; cdr3_aa: CASSLVDFAYEQYF
d_call: -; j_call: TRBJ1-2; clone_size: -; v_call: TRBV30; cdr3_nt: TGTGCCTGGAGCCCTTTACAGGTGCCCTATGGCTACACCTTC; cdr3_aa: CAWSPLQVPYGYTF
d_call: -; j_call: TRBJ1-3; clone_size: -; v_call: TRBV2; cdr3_nt: TGTGCCAGCAGGGCCGGACAGAGCTCTGGAAACACCATATATTTT; cdr3_aa: CASRAGQSSGNTIYF
d_call: -; j_call: TRBJ2-2; clone_size: once; v_call: TRBV19; cdr3_nt: TGTGCCAGTAGTCGCGTGGGGCCCGGGGAGCTGTTTTTT; cdr3_aa: CASSRVGPGELFF
d_call: TRBD1; j_call: TRBJ2-7; clone_size: -; v_call: TRBV6-6; cdr3_nt: TGTGCCAGCAGTCCCCGAGACAGGGCCCCCTACGAGCAGTACTTC; cdr3_aa: CASSPRDRAPYEQYF
d_call: TRBD1; j_call: TRBJ2-6; clone_size: -; v_call: TRBV9; cdr3_nt: TGTGCCAGCAGCTCACAGACAGGGACAGGGGCCAACGTCCTGACTTTC; cdr3_aa: CASSSQTGTGANVLTF
d_call: -; j_call: TRBJ2-1; clone_size: -; v_call: TRBV5-5; cdr3_nt: TGTGCCAGCAGCTTGGTGGGATACTCTGGGGATGAGCAGTTCTTC; cdr3_aa: CASSLVGYSGDEQFF
d_call: TRBD2; j_call: TRBJ2-7; clone_size: -; v_call: TRBV7-2; cdr3_nt: TGTGCCAGCAGCTTACTTAGCGGGGTTGACTACGAGCAGTACTTC; cdr3_aa: CASSLLSGVDYEQYF
d_call: TRBD2; j_call: TRBJ2-2; clone_size: once; v_call: TRBV11-3; cdr3_nt: TGTGCCAGCAGCTTACTAAGCGGGGCGAACACCGGGGAGCTGTTTTTT; cdr3_aa: CASSLLSGANTGELFF
d_call: -; j_call: TRBJ2-7; clone_size: -; v_call: TRBV5-4; cdr3_nt: TGTGCCAGCAGCAGTCAGCCAGGGTACGAGCAGTACTTC; cdr3_aa: CASSSQPGYEQYF
d_call: TRBD2; j_call: TRBJ2-1; clone_size: -; v_call: TRBV10-1; cdr3_nt: TGCGCCAGCAGTGGGAGCGGGGCGGCCTACAATGAGCAGTTCTTC; cdr3_aa: CASSGSGAAYNEQFF
d_call: -; j_call: TRBJ1-6; clone_size: -; v_call: TRBV13; cdr3_nt: TGTGCCAGCAGTGAAGCTGTCCAGCCAAATTCACCCCTCCACTTT; cdr3_aa: CASSEAVQPNSPLHF
d_call: -; j_call: TRBJ2-7; clone_size: -; v_call: TRBV27; cdr3_nt: TGTGCCAGCAGTCTCTTAGACGAGTCGGGCGAGCAGTACTTC; cdr3_aa: CASSLLDESGEQYF
d_call: -; j_call: TRBJ1-2; clone_size: -; v_call: TRBV6-6; cdr3_nt: TGTGCCAGCAGTTACTTCGACAGAGCCCCTAACTATGGCTACACCTTC; cdr3_aa: CASSYFDRAPNYGYTF
d_call: -; j_call: TRBJ1-1; clone_size: -; v_call: TRBV29-1; cdr3_nt: TGCAGCGTTTACAGGGTTACTGAAGCTTTCTTT; cdr3_aa: CSVYRVTEAFF
d_call: TRBD1; j_call: TRBJ1-2; clone_size: -; v_call: TRBV6-6; cdr3_nt: TGTGCCAGCAAACCGACAGGGAACTATGGCTACACCTTC; cdr3_aa: CASKPTGNYGYTF
d_call: -; j_call: TRBJ2-7; clone_size: -; v_call: TRBV29-1; cdr3_nt: TGCAGCGTTGAAGAGCCCAGCGGCCGGGACGAGCAGTACTTC; cdr3_aa: CSVEEPSGRDEQYF
d_call: TRBD2; j_call: TRBJ2-7; clone_size: -; v_call: TRBV28; cdr3_nt: TGTGCCAGCAGTTGGACTAGCGGGGGTCTAAACGAGCAGTACTTC; cdr3_aa: CASSWTSGGLNEQYF
d_call: -; j_call: TRBJ1-6; clone_size: -; v_call: TRBV7-8; cdr3_nt: TGTGCCAGCAGCTCACTCTTAATAGGAAGCTCCTATAATTCACCCCTCCACTTT; cdr3_aa: CASSSLLIGSSYNSPLHF
d_call: -; j_call: TRBJ2-5; clone_size: -; v_call: TRBV7-7; cdr3_nt: TGTGCTAGCAGCTCCGACTGGGAAGAGACCCAGTACTTC; cdr3_aa: CASSSDWEETQYF
d_call: TRBD2; j_call: TRBJ2-7; clone_size: -; v_call: TRBV9; cdr3_nt: TGTGCCAGCAGCCTTTCCGGCGGGAGTTACGAGCAGTACTTC; cdr3_aa: CASSLSGGSYEQYF
d_call: TRBD2; j_call: TRBJ2-1; clone_size: once; v_call: TRBV7-9; cdr3_nt: TGTGCCAGCAGCGGCCGGGAAGGCGGGGGGCCCTCCTACAATGAGCAGTTCTTC; cdr3_aa: CASSGREGGGPSYNEQFF
d_call: TRBD1; j_call: TRBJ2-7; clone_size: -; v_call: TRBV28; cdr3_nt: TGTGCCAGCAGTTTCCCTAAGGGGACAGGAGACTACGAGCAGTACTTC; cdr3_aa: CASSFPKGTGDYEQYF
d_call: -; j_call: TRBJ1-5; clone_size: -; v_call: TRBV6-1; cdr3_nt: TGTGCCAGCAGTGAAGCCTTGCTGGACGCATCTCAGCCCCAGCATTTT; cdr3_aa: CASSEALLDASQPQHF
d_call: TRBD2; j_call: TRBJ2-7; clone_size: -; v_call: TRBV7-9; cdr3_nt: TGTGCCAGCAGCCCCCCGCTAGCGGGAGGACCCTACGAGCAGTACTTC; cdr3_aa: CASSPPLAGGPYEQYF
d_call: -; j_call: TRBJ1-4; clone_size: -; v_call: TRBV7-9; cdr3_nt: TGTGCCAGCAGCTCGGGGCAACATGAAAAACTGTTTTTT; cdr3_aa: CASSSGQHEKLFF
d_call: TRBD2; j_call: TRBJ2-2; clone_size: -; v_call: TRBV2; cdr3_nt: TGTGCCAGCTCCGGGACTAGCGGGGCCTCGAACACCGGGGAGCTGTTTTTT; cdr3_aa: CASSGTSGASNTGELFF
d_call: -; j_call: TRBJ2-1; clone_size: -; v_call: TRBV4-3; cdr3_nt: TGCGCCAGCAGCCAAGTTGGTCTCGGCGGAGGCAATGAGCAGTTCTTC; cdr3_aa: CASSQVGLGGGNEQFF
d_call: -; j_call: TRBJ2-7; clone_size: -; v_call: TRBV27; cdr3_nt: TGTGCCAGCAGCCCCATTGTATTAGAGATGTCCTACGAGCAGTACTTC; cdr3_aa: CASSPIVLEMSYEQYF
d_call: TRBD1; j_call: TRBJ2-7; clone_size: -; v_call: TRBV6-1; cdr3_nt: TGTGCCAGCAGTGTGGGGAGACAGGGGACAACCTACGAGCAGTACTTC; cdr3_aa: CASSVGRQGTTYEQYF
d_call: -; j_call: TRBJ1-1; clone_size: -; v_call: TRBV28; cdr3_nt: TGTGCCAGCACCCTATTAAAGCCCGACACTGAAGCTTTCTTT; cdr3_aa: CASTLLKPDTEAFF
d_call: -; j_call: TRBJ2-7; clone_size: -; v_call: TRBV29-1; cdr3_nt: TGCAGCGTTGCCGTCGCCCACGAGCAGTACTTC; cdr3_aa: CSVAVAHEQYF
d_call: TRBD1; j_call: TRBJ2-1; clone_size: -; v_call: TRBV27; cdr3_nt: TGTGCCAGCAGTTTAAATGGTGTGGGACAGGGCTACAATGAGCAGTTCTTC; cdr3_aa: CASSLNGVGQGYNEQFF